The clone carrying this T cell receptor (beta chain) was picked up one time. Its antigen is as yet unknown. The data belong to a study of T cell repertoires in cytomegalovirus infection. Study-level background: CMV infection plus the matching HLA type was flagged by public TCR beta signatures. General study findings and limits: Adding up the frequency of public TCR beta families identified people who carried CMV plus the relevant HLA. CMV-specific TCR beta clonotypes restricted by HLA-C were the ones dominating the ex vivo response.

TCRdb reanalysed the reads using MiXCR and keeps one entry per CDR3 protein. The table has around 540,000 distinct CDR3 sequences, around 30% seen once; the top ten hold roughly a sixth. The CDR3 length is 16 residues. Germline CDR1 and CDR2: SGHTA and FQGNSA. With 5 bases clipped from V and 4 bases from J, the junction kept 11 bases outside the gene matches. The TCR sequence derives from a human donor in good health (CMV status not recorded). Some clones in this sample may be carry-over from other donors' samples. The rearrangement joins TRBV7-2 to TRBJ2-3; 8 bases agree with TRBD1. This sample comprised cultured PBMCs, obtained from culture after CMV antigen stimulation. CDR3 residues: CASSARGQGSSDTQYF. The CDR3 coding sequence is TGTGCCAGCAGCGCCAGGGGGCAAGGGAGTTCAGATACGCAGTATTTT.